This T cell receptor beta chain comes out of a study of response to subunit inactivated influenza vaccine. Overall study findings and caveats: Authors suggested each seasonal influenza vaccination recruits few new T cells.

This clonotype came up a few times. Its antigen is unknown. V was shortened by 6 bases and J by 6 bases, with 6 bases between the two germline ends. The CDR3 consists of 11 residues. In TCRdb, the RT-PCR reads were re-called with MiXCR into one record per CDR3 protein. The sample lists hundreds of thousands of distinct CDR3 sequences, about 10% occurring once. The sample in question was PBMCs from blood, obtained on the day of vaccination. The V and J genes are TRBV12-3 or TRBV12-4 and TRBJ2-1, with D hard to call. The TCR comes from a man aged 45-65 years who received an inactivated influenza vaccine. CDR3: CASSQPNEQFF. The DNA for the CDR3 is TGTGCCAGCAGCCAGCCCAATGAGCAGTTCTTC.